A single sample is the source of the 18 T cell receptor beta chains below, sequenced in a study of blood T cell repertoires in COVID-19. Assay used: immunoSEQ multiplex PCR; TCRdb lists only in-frame clones, some missing. The sample yields about 150,000 clones, 60% to 85% seen once. The sequenced sample consisted of peripheral blood. All receptors come from a man aged 45-65 years with active or convalescent COVID-19.

The chain carries TRBV24-1 and TRBJ1-1; 7 nucleotides align to TRBD1. CDR1 KGHDR and CDR2 SFDVKD come from the germline V gene. This CDR3 is 14 amino acids long. V trimming: 9 bases; J trimming: 0 bases; junction bases outside the gene matches: 6. The CDR3 bases are TGTGCCACCGCCCCAGGGGGTGTGAACACTGAAGCTTTCTTT. It codes for CATAPGGVNTEAFF.

The genes are TRBV6-5 and TRBJ2-2; 12 nucleotides agree with TRBD2. Germline assignment: CDR1 MNHEY and CDR2 SVGAGI. With V trimmed by 8 bases and J by 6 bases, 7 bases remained unmatched. The CDR3 has 15 residues. CDR3 loop: CASRLAGGPPGELFF. DNA of the CDR3: TGTGCCAGCCGTCTAGCGGGAGGGCCGCCCGGGGAGCTGTTTTTT.

The genes are TRBV29-1 and TRBJ2-3; 10 bases line up with TRBD2. The CDR3 is made up of 16 amino acids. From germline, CDR1 is SQVTM and CDR2 ANQGSEA. V was clipped by 4 bases and J by 0 bases; unmatched bases: 7. The CDR3 bases are TGCAGCGTTGGCCTAGCGGGGGCTGCAAGCACAGATACGCAGTATTTT. Protein sequence: CSVGLAGAASTDTQYF.

V is TRBV6-5 and J is TRBJ1-5; a possible D gene is TRBD1 (5 bases). The CDR3 is 13 amino acids. CDR1 MNHEY and CDR2 SVGAGI come from the germline V gene. Trimming pared 7 bases from V and 6 bases from J, leaving 13 bases between. The CDR3 is CASTPGLGQPQHF. Written as DNA, the CDR3 is TGTGCCAGCACCCCAGGGTTAGGTCAGCCCCAGCATTTT.

The CDR3 DNA reads as TGTGCCAGCAGTGAGTCGGGAACCGGGACAGAAAACACTGAAGCTTTCTTT. This codes for CASSESGTGTENTEAFF. The chain has TRBV25-1 and TRBJ1-1; 7 bases agree with TRBD1. Germline V lookup: CDR1 MGHDK, CDR2 SYGVNS. J lost 2 bases, V lost 3 bases, and 12 bases had no gene match. The CDR3 loop spans 17 amino acids.

This clone was observed once. V usage is TRBV28 and J usage is TRBJ2-3; 7 bases are shared with TRBD2. V shed 3 bases and J 7 bases; nucleotides not matched to a gene: 7. The CDR3 loop spans 14 amino acids. Germline lookup yields CDR1 MDHEN and CDR2 SYDVKM. CDR3 sequence (DNA): TGTGCCAGCAGTTTTATCTCAGCGGGGTATACGCAGTATTTT. It yields the protein CASSFISAGYTQYF.

The CDR3 DNA sequence: TGTGCCAGCAGTTATGAGGGAATTGGGGAGACCCAGTACTTC. Encoded protein: CASSYEGIGETQYF. The chain uses TRBV6-5 and TRBJ2-5; maybe TRBD2 (5 bases). The CDR3 covers 14 residues. Germline CDR1 and CDR2: MNHEY and SVGAGI. V was pared by 3 bases and J by 5 bases, with 13 bases between.

The V and J genes are TRBV18 and TRBJ1-4, with 7 bases identical to TRBD1. The trim removed 6 bases at V and 7 bases at J, leaving 11 bases unmatched. The CDR3 is 15 amino acids. Germline-derived CDR1 and CDR2 are KGHSH and LQKENI. The CDR3 here is CASSPDRDRREKLFF. The CDR3 DNA reads TGTGCCAGCTCGCCCGACAGGGATAGGCGTGAAAAACTGTTTTTT.

The rearrangement uses TRBV30 and TRBJ1-1, with D tentatively TRBD1 (6 bases). Germline lookup yields CDR1 GTSNPN and CDR2 SVGIG (reference sequence). The CDR3 is 14 residues long. With 4 bases removed from V and 0 bases from J, the gap between germline ends came to 12 bases. CDR3 in DNA: TGTGCCTGGATGACAGGACCCTTGAACACTGAAGCTTTCTTT. This encodes CAWMTGPLNTEAFF. Looking up the rest from reference TRBV30 and TRBJ1-1 gives the full variable domain: SQTIHQWPATLVQPVGSPLSLECTVEGTSNPNLYWYRQAAGRGLQLLFYSVGIGQISSEVPQNLSASRPQDRQFILSSKKLLLSDSGFYLCAWMTGPLNTEAFFGQGTRLTVV.

This clone has a handful of counts. This rearrangement joins TRBV3-1 (or the pseudogene TRBV3-2) to TRBJ1-2; D is unresolved. V was cut by 0 bases and J by 7 bases, with 15 bases left in between. In germline, CDR1 is LGHDT, CDR2 YNNKEL (reference sequence). CDR3 length: 15 residues. The CDR3 nucleotides read TGTGCCAGCAGCCAAGATTGGCAGTCCCAGCGTGGCTACACCTTC. Translated: CASSQDWQSQRGYTF.

This chain links TRBV1 with TRBJ2-1; TRBD2, as called in the table, went unchecked against the DNA. TRBV1 is an annotated pseudogene. The CDR3 totals 15 residues. CDR3 nucleotides: TGCACCAGCACTAATGGGACTAGTTCATACAATGAGCAGTTCTTC. Amino acids: CTSTNGTSSYNEQFF.

V is TRBV2 and J is TRBJ1-6; 9 nucleotides align to TRBD1. Germline trimming cut 4 bases from V and 10 bases from J; bases unmatched to any gene: 5. The CDR3 extends over 14 amino acids. The germline V gene encodes CDR1 SNHLY and CDR2 FYNNEI. The CDR3 region is CASSARQGGSPLHF. In DNA, the CDR3 is TGTGCCAGCAGTGCTCGACAGGGGGGCTCACCCCTCCACTTT.

This clone has a single count. The chain joins TRBV29-1 to TRBJ1-1; 9 nucleotides match TRBD1. The CDR3 runs 13 residues. V lost 6 bases and J lost 5; bases outside the gene matches: 7. Germline V gives CDR1 SQVTM, CDR2 ANQGSEA. The CDR3 DNA reads TGCAGCGTCACGGACAGGGGCAATACTGAAGCTTTCTTT. The encoded protein is CSVTDRGNTEAFF. The full variable domain, its missing parts supplied by reference TRBV29-1 and TRBJ1-1, is SAVISQKPSRDICQRGTSLTIQCQVDSQVTMMFWYRQQPGQSLTLIATANQGSEATYESGFVIDKFPISRPNLTFSTLTVSNMSPEDSSIYLCSVTDRGNTEAFFGQGTRLTVV.

This sequence joins TRBV29-1 and TRBJ2-7, with D possibly being TRBD1 (6 bases). The CDR3 is made up of 12 amino acids. Germline V gene sequence: CDR1 SQVTM, CDR2 ANQGSEA. Trimming removed 3 bases at V and 4 bases at J, with 10 bases between. The CDR3 spells CSVDRGGYEQYF. CDR3 bases: TGCAGCGTTGACAGGGGTGGGTACGAGCAGTACTTC.

This chain connects TRBV19 to TRBJ2-6, with TRBD1 as a possible D gene (6 bases). V lost 4 bases, J lost 12 bases, and 16 bases lay in between. Germline V lookup: CDR1 LNHDA, CDR2 SQIVND (reference sequence). The CDR3 runs to 14 residues. CDR3 loop: CASSTLTGPVVLTF. As DNA, the CDR3 is TGTGCCAGTAGTACCCTGACAGGTCCGGTCGTCCTGACTTTC.

The J gene is TRBJ2-7, the V gene TRBV2, with 11 bases identical to TRBD2. The CDR3 is made up of 15 amino acids. CDR1 and CDR2 from the germline V gene are SNHLY and FYNNEI. Trimming removed 3 bases from V and 4 bases from J; junction bases left unmatched: 5. In DNA, the CDR3 is TGTGCCAGCAGTGAGGGGACTAGCGGTGTATACGAGCAGTACTTC. Translating it yields CASSEGTSGVYEQYF.

The chain uses TRBV19 and TRBJ1-3; 10 bases align to TRBD1. The CDR3 contains 13 residues. CDR1 LNHDA and CDR2 SQIVND come from the germline V gene (reference sequence). The ends lost 6 bases at V and 9 bases at J; junction bases unmatched: 5. In DNA form, the CDR3 reads TGTGCCAGTAGCGACAGGGGGCCGGGCACCATATATTTT. Encoded protein: CASSDRGPGTIYF.

This clone was counted between two and nine times. The genes are TRBV6-1 and TRBJ2-7; D perhaps matches TRBD1 (6 bases). The CDR3 runs to 13 residues. Between the trimmed V and J ends, which lost 1 base and 2 bases, there was a span of 6 bases. CDR1 and CDR2 from the germline V gene are MNHNS and SASEGT. The CDR3 loop is CASSEGGPYEQYF. Written as DNA, the CDR3 is TGTGCCAGCAGTGAAGGGGGGCCCTACGAGCAGTACTTC.